This T cell receptor beta chain came from a study of cytomegalovirus exposure and HLA in healthy donors. General study results and limits: Several of the most significant clusters were apparently associated with common viral pathogens in a later analysis. Later on, a genetic analysis was performed. It linked a missense variant in DCLRE1C with V- and J-gene trimming of TCR beta.

The study ran its PCR with 60 Vbeta and 13 Jbeta primers. In the source study's methods: The count from a later analysis was about 80 million unique TCR beta chains, 9 million to 12 million of them shared. Generated by immunoSEQ multiplex PCR, the TCRdb table keeps only in-frame clones and is missing some. For V, J and clone size, that table is used; D and trimming come from the DNA. The sample includes fewer than 110,000 clones, approximately 79% of them seen just once. Germline V gene lookup returns CDR1 LNHDA and CDR2 SQIVND (reference sequence). Trimming stripped 0 bases from V and 9 bases from J, with 9 bases between. This CDR3 comprises 14 residues. Concerning this clone itself: The antigen is undetermined.

The chain links TRBV19 to TRBJ1-6; D remains unclear. The sequence came from a woman in her forties in good health and CMV-seropositive. The sequencing sample was made of PBMCs. This chain's CDR3 is CASSIEAFRSPLHF. CDR3 nucleotide sequence: TGTGCCAGTAGTATAGAAGCGTTCCGTTCACCCCTCCACTTT.